These 5 T cell receptor beta chains were all obtained from the same sample, sequenced in a study of cytomegalovirus exposure and HLA in healthy donors. This PCR relied on a set of 60 Vbeta primers and 13 Jbeta primers. TCRdb's copy holds only in-frame clones and misses some; the assay was immunoSEQ multiplex PCR. This sample's clone table lists tens of thousands of clones. Sequencing was performed on PBMCs. All receptors come from a woman aged 25 to 39 in good health and CMV-seronegative.

V usage is TRBV4-2 and J usage is TRBJ1-2; D gene unclear. This CDR3 contains 15 residues. In germline, CDR1 is LGHNA, CDR2 YNFKEQ. V was shortened by 4 bases and J by 2 bases, with 14 bases between the two germline ends. The CDR3 region is CASSLEFGSNYGYTF. The CDR3 bases are TGTGCCAGCAGCCTTGAATTTGGGAGCAACTATGGCTACACCTTC.

The V and J genes are TRBV9 and TRBJ2-7; the D gene is possibly TRBD2 (5 bases). The V and J ends lost 0 bases and 0 bases respectively, with 7 bases between them. Germline CDR1 reads SGDLS; CDR2 reads YYNGEE. The CDR3 is 14 residues long. The CDR3, as DNA: TGTGCCAGCAGCGTAGGAGGGAGCTCCTACGAGCAGTACTTC. The encoded protein is CASSVGGSSYEQYF. Full variable domain (rest looked up from reference TRBV9 and TRBJ2-7): DSGVTQTPKHLITATGQRVTLRCSPRSGDLSVYWYQQSLDQGLQFLIQYYNGEERAKGNILERFSAQQFPDLHSELNLSSLELGDSALYFCASSVGGSSYEQYFGPGTRLTVT.

The chain joins TRBV15 to TRBJ2-5; D perhaps matches TRBD1 (5 bases). The CDR3 totals 14 residues. Deletions cut 0 bases from V and 3 bases from J, with 8 bases between. Germline CDR1 reads LNHNV; CDR2 reads YYDKDF (reference sequence). The chain's CDR3 is CATSRDRGEETQYF. The CDR3 nucleotides read TGTGCCACCAGCAGAGATAGGGGTGAAGAGACCCAGTACTTC.

The chain carries TRBV18 and TRBJ2-7, with 15 bases matching TRBD2. With V trimmed by 3 bases and J by 0 bases, 6 bases remained unmatched. The CDR3 sequence is 18 residues long. Germline lookup yields CDR1 KGHSH and CDR2 LQKENI. CDR3 sequence (DNA): TGTGCCAGCTCACCCAGGACTAGCGGGAGGGGAGGCTCCTACGAGCAGTACTTC. This sequence encodes CASSPRTSGRGGSYEQYF.

The chain links TRBV27 to TRBJ2-7; D is unclear. This CDR3 is 12 amino acids long. V gave up 8 bases and J gave up 7 bases, with 15 bases separating them. Germline assignment: CDR1 MNHEY and CDR2 SMNVEV (reference sequence). The CDR3 loop is CASGASRVEQYF. DNA for the CDR3: TGTGCCAGCGGCGCCTCCCGGGTAGAGCAGTACTTC.